The 7 T cell receptor beta chains below all came from one sample that was sequenced in a study of cytomegalovirus exposure and HLA in healthy donors. The PCR was carried out with 60 Vbeta primers and 13 Jbeta primers. The assay was immunoSEQ multiplex PCR, and TCRdb's table has in-frame clones only and misses some. This sample has around 150,000 clones, with approximately 80% found just once. Sample: PBMCs. These receptors all come from a woman aged 35 to 49 in good health and CMV-seropositive.

The chain combines TRBV9 with TRBJ2-5; D is unclear. CDR1 is SGDLS and CDR2 is YYNGEE in the germline V gene. This CDR3 spans 14 amino acids. The V and J ends lost 0 bases and 5 bases respectively, with 11 bases between them. This chain's CDR3 is CASSVGSGVETQYF. The CDR3 nucleotides read TGTGCCAGCAGCGTAGGGTCCGGTGTGGAGACCCAGTACTTC.

The chain employs TRBV4-3 and TRBJ2-7; 8 bases fit TRBD2. The germline CDR1 and CDR2 sequences are LGHNA and YSLEER. There are 15 residues in the CDR3. J was trimmed by 2 bases and V by 1 base; bases with no gene match: 4. Here the CDR3 reads CASSQAPGGAYEQYF. CDR3 sequence (DNA): TGCGCCAGCAGCCAAGCCCCGGGGGGGGCCTACGAGCAGTACTTC.

The chain employs TRBV7-9 and TRBJ2-3; 10 bases agree with TRBD2. J was trimmed by 2 bases and V by 5 bases; bases with no gene match: 4. The CDR3 is 15 residues long. Germline CDR1 and CDR2: SEHNR and FQNEAQ (reference sequence). The CDR3 DNA is TGTGCCAGCAGCCGCACTAGCGGGGCCACAGATACGCAGTATTTT. Translation gives CASSRTSGATDTQYF.

CDR3 sequence (DNA): TGTGCCAGCAGCTTAGCCGGGACAGTCAACTCCTACGAGCAGTACTTC. Protein product: CASSLAGTVNSYEQYF. This chain connects TRBV7-2 to TRBJ2-7, with TRBD1 identical over 7 bases. Trimming at V came to 0 bases and at J to 0 bases, leaving 5 bases not matched to a gene. The germline V gene has CDR1 SGHTA and CDR2 FQGNSA. This CDR3 is 16 amino acids long. Drawing the rest from reference TRBV7-2 and TRBJ2-7, the complete variable domain is GAGVSQSPSNKVTEKGKDVELRCDPISGHTALYWYRQSLGQGLEFLIYFQGNSAPDKSGLPSDRFSAERTGGSVSTLTIQRTQQEDSAVYLCASSLAGTVNSYEQYFGPGTRLTVT.

This chain links TRBV9 with TRBJ2-3, with a tentative D call TRBD2 (5 bases). Germline V gene data show CDR1 as SGDLS and CDR2 as YYNGEE. Trimming removed 3 bases at V and 4 bases at J, with 9 bases between. This CDR3 is 13 amino acids long. CDR3 sequence: CASSADSADTQYF. CDR3 in DNA: TGTGCCAGCAGCGCCGATAGCGCAGATACGCAGTATTTT. Full variable domain (missing parts from reference TRBV9 and TRBJ2-3): DSGVTQTPKHLITATGQRVTLRCSPRSGDLSVYWYQQSLDQGLQFLIQYYNGEERAKGNILERFSAQQFPDLHSELNLSSLELGDSALYFCASSADSADTQYFGPGTRLTVL.

This chain links TRBV4-3 with TRBJ1-3; 9 bases map to TRBD1. The CDR3 spans 16 residues. Trimming cost V 5 bases and J 1 base; bases outside gene matches: 6. Germline CDR1 and CDR2: LGHNA and YSLEER. The CDR3, as DNA: TGCGCCAGCAGCTTTACGGACAGGGGTTCTGGAAACACCATATATTTT. Translated, it gives CASSFTDRGSGNTIYF.

The rearrangement uses TRBV18 and TRBJ2-7; D is unclear. The CDR3 extends over 13 amino acids. Germline CDR1 KGHSH, CDR2 LQKENI. V dropped 4 bases and J dropped 1 base, with 8 bases sitting between them. The CDR3 nucleotides read TGTGCCAGCTCACTGGGCAGATCCTACGAGCAGTACTTC. It yields the protein CASSLGRSYEQYF.